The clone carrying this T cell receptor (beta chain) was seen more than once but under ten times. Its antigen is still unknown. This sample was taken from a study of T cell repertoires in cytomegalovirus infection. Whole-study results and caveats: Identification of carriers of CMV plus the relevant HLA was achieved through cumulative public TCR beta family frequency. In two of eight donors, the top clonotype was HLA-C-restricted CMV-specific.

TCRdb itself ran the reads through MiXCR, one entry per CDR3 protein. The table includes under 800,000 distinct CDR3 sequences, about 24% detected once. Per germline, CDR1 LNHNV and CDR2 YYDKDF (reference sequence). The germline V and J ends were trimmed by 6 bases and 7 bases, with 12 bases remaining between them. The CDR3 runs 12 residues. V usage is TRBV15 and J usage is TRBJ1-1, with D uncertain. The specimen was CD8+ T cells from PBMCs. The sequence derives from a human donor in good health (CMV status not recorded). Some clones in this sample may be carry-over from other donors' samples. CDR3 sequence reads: CATRVPSHEAFF. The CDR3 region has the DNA TGTGCCACCAGAGTCCCGTCGCATGAAGCTTTCTTT.